This paragraph covers one TCR beta chain sequence. Antigen: not known. The data originate from a study of cytomegalovirus exposure and HLA in healthy donors. Whole-study findings and limits: It was assumed in the presence/absence analyses that sequencing depth was roughly uniform across donors.

Germline V CDR1 and CDR2: SEHNR, FQNEAQ (reference sequence). The CDR3 has 14 amino acids. The V gene lost 3 bases and the J gene lost 1 base, with 9 bases spanning the gap. PCR employed 60 Vbeta and 13 Jbeta primers. Measured with immunoSEQ multiplex PCR; TCRdb has only the in-frame clones, and not every one. The sample has some 170,000 clones, roughly 76% seen once. V and J are TRBV7-9 and TRBJ2-5; D is unresolved. Specimen: PBMCs. The clonotype was recovered from a woman in her late teens or twenties in good health and CMV-seropositive. CDR3 in DNA: TGTGCCAGCAGCTTCCTGTCAGGCCAAGAGACCCAGTACTTC. Translation gives CASSFLSGQETQYF.